A selection of T cell receptor beta chains follows, all from one sample in a study of blood T cells in healthy people across ages. Each CDR3 protein gets one entry after TCRdb re-called the 5' RACE reads with MiXCR. The sample contains more than 800,000 distinct CDR3 sequences, over 35% of which appear only once. Sequencing was carried out using blood. These receptors were obtained from a woman aged 55-69 years in good health. CDR3s include the opening cysteine and the closing phenylalanine or tryptophan. A D gene is named only where the DNA matches it firmly. Clone size, where shown, is once, few, many, or a class for clones that have expanded.

TGTGCCAGCAGTTTCTGGGACTCAGAGAATGAGCAGTTCTTC,CASSFWDSENEQFF,-,-,TRBJ2-1,TRBV6-5
TGTGCCAGCAGCTTAGGTGGGGCCGCCAGCTCCTACAATGAGCAGTTCTTC,CASSLGGAASSYNEQFF,-,-,TRBJ2-1,TRBV7-2
TGTGCCAGCAGCGTAGGCGGGAGCGGGTACAATGAGCAGTTCTTC,CASSVGGSGYNEQFF,-,TRBD2,TRBJ2-1,TRBV9
TGTGCCAGCAGTTTAGGTCTAGCGGGAGGGCGATCACGGTTCTTC,CASSLGLAGGRSRFF,-,TRBD2,TRBJ2-1,TRBV12-3/TRBV12-4
TGTGCCAGCAGCTTGGCGTTAGCGGGAGCGAGCGGGGAGCTGTTTTTT,CASSLALAGASGELFF,-,TRBD2,TRBJ2-2,TRBV5-8
TGTGCCACCAGCAGAGATGCAGGGGTCGAGCAGTACTTC,CATSRDAGVEQYF,few,-,TRBJ2-7,TRBV15
TGTGCCAGCAGGGGAGGGGGACTAGTCACAGATACGCAGTATTTT,CASRGGGLVTDTQYF,few,TRBD2,TRBJ2-3,TRBV3-1
TGTGCCAGCAGTTTAGGGTTTTACTACGAGCAGTACTTC,CASSLGFYYEQYF,-,-,TRBJ2-7,TRBV12-3/TRBV12-4
TGTGCCAGCAGCCCGGACGGACCTAATGAAAAACTGTTTTTT,CASSPDGPNEKLFF,-,-,TRBJ1-4,TRBV7-9
TGCGCCAGCAGCTGGGGCGCTGTGGGACAACAGAACACTGAAGCTTTCTTT,CASSWGAVGQQNTEAFF,-,-,TRBJ1-1,TRBV5-1
TGTGCCAGCAGCGTATCAGCATTCACAGATACGCAGTATTTT,CASSVSAFTDTQYF,-,-,TRBJ2-3,TRBV7-9
TGTGCCAGCAGCTTACAATACAATGAGCAGTTCTTC,CASSLQYNEQFF,many,-,TRBJ2-1,TRBV7-2
TGTGCCAGCAGCTTGTCTAACTCTGGGGCCAACGTCCTGACTTTC,CASSLSNSGANVLTF,-,-,TRBJ2-6,TRBV7-3
TGTGCCAGCAGTGAATCACTAGCGGGAGGGCCTTTTCGTAGCGAGCAGTACTTC,CASSESLAGGPFRSEQYF,-,TRBD2,TRBJ2-7,TRBV2
TGTGCCAGCAGTTTATCATCGATTGACAACCGTTACGAGCAGTACTTC,CASSLSSIDNRYEQYF,-,-,TRBJ2-7,TRBV28
TGCAGCGTCACGAATCTAGCGGGAATTTTGAATGAGCAGTTCTTC,CSVTNLAGILNEQFF,-,TRBD2,TRBJ2-1,TRBV29-1
TGCAGTGCTAGAGTTTCTAGCGTAAGTGAGACCCAGTACTTC,CSARVSSVSETQYF,-,-,TRBJ2-5,TRBV20-1
TGCAGTGCTAGAGCTATCCTGGGGGGATACACAGATACGCAGTATTTT,CSARAILGGYTDTQYF,-,-,TRBJ2-3,TRBV20-1
TGTGCCAGCAGCCTAACCGGGGAGGTAGACTCCTACGAGCAGTACTTC,CASSLTGEVDSYEQYF,-,-,TRBJ2-7,TRBV7-8
TGTGCCAGCAGTTGGGGACCGGGGGGTACAGATACGCAGTATTTT,CASSWGPGGTDTQYF,few,TRBD2,TRBJ2-3,TRBV6-5
TGTGCCACGTCCGGGACAGACTATGGCTACACCTTC,CATSGTDYGYTF,-,TRBD1,TRBJ1-2,TRBV10-3
TGTGCCAGCAGCCAGGATAATAATGCCCCCACAGATACGCAGTATTTT,CASSQDNNAPTDTQYF,few,-,TRBJ2-3,TRBV3-1
TGCAGTGCAGCCGACAGAGCCTACGAGCAGTACTTC,CSAADRAYEQYF,-,-,TRBJ2-7,TRBV20-1